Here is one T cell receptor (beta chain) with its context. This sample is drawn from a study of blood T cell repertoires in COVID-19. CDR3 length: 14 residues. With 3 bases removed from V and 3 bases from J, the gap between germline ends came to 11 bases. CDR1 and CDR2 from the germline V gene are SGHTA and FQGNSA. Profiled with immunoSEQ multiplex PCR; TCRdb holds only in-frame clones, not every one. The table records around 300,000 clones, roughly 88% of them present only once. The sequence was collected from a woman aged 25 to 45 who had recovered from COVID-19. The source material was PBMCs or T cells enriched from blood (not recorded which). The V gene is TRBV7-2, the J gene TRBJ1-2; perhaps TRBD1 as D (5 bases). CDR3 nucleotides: TGTGCCAGCAGCTTGGCAGGGTCCGACTATGGCTACACCTTC. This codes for CASSLAGSDYGYTF.